This T cell receptor beta chain was retrieved from a study of T cells after yellow fever vaccination. For the study at large: Libraries from low-cell-number fractions were prepared with the SMART-Seq v4 Ultra Low Input RNA kit. Study results and caveats: Most clones from primary vaccination were detected again post-booster (around 95% CD4, 88% CD8). When the response was secondary, it was weaker but reached its peak faster, day 5 versus 15.

This clonotype was recorded many times. Its target is not known. The authors made TCR cDNA by 5'RACE template switching, adding a universal primer site and UMIs. TCRdb passed the 5' RACE reads through MiXCR, listing each CDR3 protein once. Of roughly 70,000 distinct CDR3 sequences in the sample, about 7.7% were seen once. The CDR3 consists of 14 residues. Trimming cost V 0 bases and J 1 base, with 7 bases left between them. Germline values: CDR1 GTSNPN, CDR2 SVGIG (reference sequence). The TCR comes from a man aged 25 to 45 who received the YFV17D yellow fever vaccine. The material was CD8+ T cells sorted from PBMCs, obtained on the day of the yellow fever booster vaccination. The V gene is TRBV30, the J gene TRBJ1-3; D not resolved. The CDR3 here is CAWSVGWSGNTIYF. DNA for the CDR3: TGTGCCTGGAGTGTCGGGTGGTCTGGAAACACCATATATTTT.